The rows below give T cell receptor beta chains drawn from one sample of a study of blood T cell repertoires in COVID-19. Profiled with immunoSEQ multiplex PCR; TCRdb holds only in-frame clones, not every one. The sample yields 350,000 to 450,000 clones, approximately 91% seen once. The sample comprised PBMCs or T cells enriched from blood (not recorded which). The receptors derive from a woman between 18 and 29 years old who had been exposed to COVID-19. The CDR3 runs from the conserved cysteine through the conserved F or W. Each record gives: D gene, J gene, clone size, V gene, CDR3 DNA, CDR3 protein. D genes are given only for firm matches. Rows give clone size only sometimes, using once, few, many, or a class for an expanded clone.

d_call: TRBD1
j_call: TRBJ2-1
clone_size: .
v_call: TRBV3-1/TRBV3-2
cdr3_nt: TGTGCCAGCAGCCTCCAAATAACAGGGGTGCGGCAGTTCTTC
cdr3_aa: CASSLQITGVRQFF

d_call: TRBD1
j_call: TRBJ2-5
clone_size: .
v_call: TRBV24-1
cdr3_nt: TGTGCCACCAGGAGACAGGGGAGCGAGACCCAGTACTTC
cdr3_aa: CATRRQGSETQYF

d_call: .
j_call: TRBJ1-2
clone_size: .
v_call: TRBV19
cdr3_nt: TGTGCCAGTAGTATGCTCAGGGAAGGACTAGAAGGCTACACCTTC
cdr3_aa: CASSMLREGLEGYTF

d_call: .
j_call: TRBJ1-6
clone_size: .
v_call: TRBV28
cdr3_nt: TGTGCCAGCAGTTTTATACAGAATTCACCCCTCCACTTT
cdr3_aa: CASSFIQNSPLHF

d_call: TRBD1
j_call: TRBJ2-4
clone_size: .
v_call: TRBV28
cdr3_nt: TGTGCCAGCAGTTTAGGGGCAGCGACAGGGGAGAACATTCAGTACTTC
cdr3_aa: CASSLGAATGENIQYF

d_call: .
j_call: TRBJ2-5
clone_size: .
v_call: TRBV7-8
cdr3_nt: TGTGCCAGCAGCCCGCAGACAGTTACTAAAGAGACCCAGTACTTC
cdr3_aa: CASSPQTVTKETQYF

d_call: .
j_call: TRBJ2-4
clone_size: .
v_call: TRBV5-1
cdr3_nt: TGCGCCAGCAGCTTGGCCGCGGAGGGTAGGGACATTCAGTACTTC
cdr3_aa: CASSLAAEGRDIQYF

d_call: TRBD1
j_call: TRBJ1-1
clone_size: .
v_call: TRBV4-1
cdr3_nt: TGCGCCAGCAGCCTTACAGGGGATAGGAAGACAAGTTCTGAAGCTTTCTTT
cdr3_aa: CASSLTGDRKTSSEAFF

d_call: TRBD2
j_call: TRBJ2-7
clone_size: .
v_call: TRBV4-1
cdr3_nt: TGCGCCAGCAGCCAAGATCTCAATAGCGGGCTAACCTACGAGCAGTACTTC
cdr3_aa: CASSQDLNSGLTYEQYF

d_call: .
j_call: TRBJ2-2
clone_size: .
v_call: TRBV5-1
cdr3_nt: TGCGCCAGCAGCTTGAGGCAGGGGACCGGGGAGCTGTTTTTT
cdr3_aa: CASSLRQGTGELFF

d_call: TRBD1
j_call: TRBJ1-1
clone_size: .
v_call: TRBV2
cdr3_nt: TGTGCCAGCAGGGGACAGGGGAGGGAGATGAACACTGAAGCTTTCTTT
cdr3_aa: CASRGQGREMNTEAFF

d_call: TRBD2
j_call: TRBJ2-1
clone_size: once
v_call: TRBV5-1
cdr3_nt: TGCGCCAGCAGCTCACGTGGACTAGCAGACGTCCGGGCGCAGTTCTTC
cdr3_aa: CASSSRGLADVRAQFF

d_call: TRBD1
j_call: TRBJ2-3
clone_size: .
v_call: TRBV9
cdr3_nt: TGTGCCAGCAGACCAACAGGGGCAGATACGCAGTATTTT
cdr3_aa: CASRPTGADTQYF

d_call: TRBD2
j_call: TRBJ2-7
clone_size: .
v_call: TRBV12-3/TRBV12-4
cdr3_nt: TGTGCCAGCAGTTGGGGGGGATACGAGCAGTACTTC
cdr3_aa: CASSWGGYEQYF

d_call: .
j_call: TRBJ2-7
clone_size: .
v_call: TRBV7-9
cdr3_nt: TGTGCCAGCAGCACTCCCCTTGAGGTTTCCTACGAGCAGTACTTC
cdr3_aa: CASSTPLEVSYEQYF

d_call: .
j_call: TRBJ1-2
clone_size: .
v_call: TRBV12-3/TRBV12-4
cdr3_nt: TGTGCCAGTACAGGGAACTATGGCTACACCTTC
cdr3_aa: CASTGNYGYTF

d_call: .
j_call: TRBJ2-7
clone_size: .
v_call: TRBV20-1
cdr3_nt: TGCAGTGCTAGTGTAGACATCTCCTACGAGCAGTACTTC
cdr3_aa: CSASVDISYEQYF

d_call: .
j_call: TRBJ2-7
clone_size: .
v_call: TRBV3-1/TRBV3-2
cdr3_nt: TGTGCCAGCAGCCAAGGGCCCTTCTACGAGCAGTACTTC
cdr3_aa: CASSQGPFYEQYF

d_call: TRBD1
j_call: TRBJ2-1
clone_size: .
v_call: TRBV5-8
cdr3_nt: TGTGCCAGCAGTTTCCCGGGACAGGGGTTCGGCGCCAATGAGCAGTTCTTC
cdr3_aa: CASSFPGQGFGANEQFF

d_call: .
j_call: TRBJ2-3
clone_size: .
v_call: TRBV27
cdr3_nt: TGTGCCAGCAGTTTCATGACAGGGTCTAGCGCAGATACGCAGTATTTT
cdr3_aa: CASSFMTGSSADTQYF

d_call: .
j_call: TRBJ1-1
clone_size: .
v_call: TRBV6-2/TRBV6-3
cdr3_nt: TGTGCCAGCAGTAAGCAAGGACAGCTTCTTAGCGCTGAAGCTTTCTTT
cdr3_aa: CASSKQGQLLSAEAFF

d_call: TRBD1
j_call: TRBJ1-1
clone_size: once
v_call: TRBV11-2
cdr3_nt: TGTGCCACATCTCGACAGGGCTTTTCAAACACTGAAGCTTTCTTT
cdr3_aa: CATSRQGFSNTEAFF

d_call: TRBD2
j_call: TRBJ2-3
clone_size: once
v_call: TRBV28
cdr3_nt: TGTGCCAGCAGTAGCGGGGGGGCCTTTGAAGATACGCAGTATTTT
cdr3_aa: CASSSGGAFEDTQYF

d_call: TRBD1
j_call: TRBJ2-7
clone_size: .
v_call: TRBV9
cdr3_nt: TGTGCCAGCAGCGTAGCCCGGTGGGACAGGAAACCCTACGAGCAGTACTTC
cdr3_aa: CASSVARWDRKPYEQYF

d_call: TRBD1
j_call: TRBJ1-5
clone_size: .
v_call: TRBV27
cdr3_nt: TGTGCCAGCAGCCCACACCCGGGACAGGGGTATAGCAATCAGCCCCAGCATTTT
cdr3_aa: CASSPHPGQGYSNQPQHF

d_call: .
j_call: TRBJ1-4
clone_size: .
v_call: TRBV7-9
cdr3_nt: TGTGCCAGCAGCTCGACAGTCCGGGGAGGAACTAATGAAAAACTGTTTTTT
cdr3_aa: CASSSTVRGGTNEKLFF

d_call: .
j_call: TRBJ2-7
clone_size: .
v_call: TRBV5-6
cdr3_nt: TGTGCCAGCAGCGTTCGCCTCGGCGAGCAGTACTTC
cdr3_aa: CASSVRLGEQYF

d_call: .
j_call: TRBJ1-4
clone_size: .
v_call: TRBV28
cdr3_nt: TGTGCCAGCACGCGTTGGGAGGAAAAACTGTTTTTT
cdr3_aa: CASTRWEEKLFF

d_call: .
j_call: TRBJ2-5
clone_size: .
v_call: TRBV7-8
cdr3_nt: TGTGCCAGCAGCTTATCAGTAAAGACCCAGTACTTC
cdr3_aa: CASSLSVKTQYF

d_call: .
j_call: TRBJ1-6
clone_size: .
v_call: TRBV11-1
cdr3_nt: TGTGCCAGCACCCGAATGAGGGGGTCTGATTCACCCCTCCACTTT
cdr3_aa: CASTRMRGSDSPLHF

d_call: .
j_call: TRBJ1-2
clone_size: once
v_call: TRBV6-2/TRBV6-3
cdr3_nt: TGTGCCAGCAGCCCAATACTCCCGGGCGCGGGAGGAGGAGGCTACACCTTC
cdr3_aa: CASSPILPGAGGGGYTF

d_call: .
j_call: TRBJ1-1
clone_size: .
v_call: TRBV6-1
cdr3_nt: TGTGCCAGCAGTGCCTCTTATAGGGGAGGGAACACTGAAGCTTTCTTT
cdr3_aa: CASSASYRGGNTEAFF

d_call: .
j_call: TRBJ2-1
clone_size: .
v_call: TRBV9
cdr3_nt: TGTGCCAGCAGCCCAGACTTCGTACCAGGTGGACGAGACAGCCCCAATGAGCAGTTCTTC
cdr3_aa: CASSPDFVPGGRDSPNEQFF

d_call: TRBD1
j_call: TRBJ2-5
clone_size: .
v_call: TRBV5-1
cdr3_nt: TGCGCCAGCAGTACCGGGACAGCAGAAGAGACCCAGTACTTC
cdr3_aa: CASSTGTAEETQYF

d_call: .
j_call: TRBJ1-1
clone_size: .
v_call: TRBV27
cdr3_nt: TGTGCCAGCAGTGGGGCATCTGCTGAAGCTTTCTTT
cdr3_aa: CASSGASAEAFF

d_call: .
j_call: TRBJ2-1
clone_size: few
v_call: TRBV18
cdr3_nt: TGTGCCAGCTCACCACGGGGGCGGGAGCAGTTCTTC
cdr3_aa: CASSPRGREQFF

d_call: .
j_call: TRBJ1-5
clone_size: .
v_call: TRBV2
cdr3_nt: TGTGCCAGCAGCCCCGGACTGGGGAGCAATCAGCCCCAGCATTTT
cdr3_aa: CASSPGLGSNQPQHF

d_call: .
j_call: TRBJ1-2
clone_size: .
v_call: TRBV6-5
cdr3_nt: TGTGCCAGCAGTTACGGGCTACTCTCTAACTATGGCTACACCTTC
cdr3_aa: CASSYGLLSNYGYTF

d_call: TRBD1
j_call: TRBJ2-7
clone_size: .
v_call: TRBV4-3
cdr3_nt: TGCGCCAGCAGCCAAGTGAGGGGACAGGGGTCCTACGAGCAGTACTTC
cdr3_aa: CASSQVRGQGSYEQYF

d_call: .
j_call: TRBJ2-7
clone_size: once
v_call: TRBV4-2
cdr3_nt: TGTGCCAGCAGCCAAGATAGGAGGGAGCAGTACTTC
cdr3_aa: CASSQDRREQYF

d_call: TRBD2
j_call: TRBJ2-5
clone_size: few
v_call: TRBV7-9
cdr3_nt: TGTGCCAGCAGCACCCTAGGACTAGCGGGAGAACGAGAGACCCAGTACTTC
cdr3_aa: CASSTLGLAGERETQYF

d_call: .
j_call: TRBJ1-1
clone_size: .
v_call: TRBV14
cdr3_nt: TGTGCCAGCAGCCAAGCCGAGGGGACAATGACGTCTTTCTTT
cdr3_aa: CASSQAEGTMTSFF

d_call: .
j_call: TRBJ1-3
clone_size: .
v_call: TRBV7-2
cdr3_nt: TGTGCCAGCAGCTTAGCTAGCTACCGAGCTGGAAACACCATATATTTT
cdr3_aa: CASSLASYRAGNTIYF

d_call: .
j_call: TRBJ2-3
clone_size: .
v_call: TRBV6-6
cdr3_nt: TGTGCCAGCAGTTACTCGACTGGGGATACGCAGTATTTT
cdr3_aa: CASSYSTGDTQYF

d_call: .
j_call: TRBJ2-7
clone_size: .
v_call: TRBV6-5
cdr3_nt: TGTGCCAGCAGGGGCGCGTTGTACGAGCAGTACTTC
cdr3_aa: CASRGALYEQYF

d_call: TRBD1
j_call: TRBJ2-7
clone_size: .
v_call: TRBV27
cdr3_nt: TGTGCCAGCAGTGGACAGGGTCGACGAACCTACGAGCAGTACTTC
cdr3_aa: CASSGQGRRTYEQYF

d_call: .
j_call: TRBJ2-5
clone_size: .
v_call: TRBV5-4
cdr3_nt: TGTGCCAGCAGCCACCCGAGACAGCAAGAGACCCAGTACTTC
cdr3_aa: CASSHPRQQETQYF

d_call: .
j_call: TRBJ1-4
clone_size: .
v_call: TRBV2
cdr3_nt: TGTGCCGGATGCCCGGAGGCGCGCGAAAAACTGTTTTTT
cdr3_aa: CAGCPEAREKLFF

d_call: TRBD1
j_call: TRBJ2-7
clone_size: .
v_call: TRBV7-9
cdr3_nt: TGTGCCAGCAGCTCCCGGGACAGGGGTGCCTACGAGCAGTACTTC
cdr3_aa: CASSSRDRGAYEQYF

d_call: .
j_call: TRBJ2-1
clone_size: .
v_call: TRBV12-3/TRBV12-4
cdr3_nt: TGTGCCAGCAGGCCGGGTGGCAATGAGCAGTTCTTC
cdr3_aa: CASRPGGNEQFF

d_call: TRBD2
j_call: TRBJ2-7
clone_size: once
v_call: TRBV15
cdr3_nt: TGTGCCACCAGCAGAGCTTGGGGTAGACTAGCGGAAGAGCAGTACTTC
cdr3_aa: CATSRAWGRLAEEQYF

d_call: TRBD1
j_call: TRBJ2-3
clone_size: .
v_call: TRBV7-8
cdr3_nt: TGTGCCAGCAGCTTAGGGACAGGGTCTAGCACAGATACGCAGTATTTT
cdr3_aa: CASSLGTGSSTDTQYF

d_call: .
j_call: TRBJ1-2
clone_size: .
v_call: TRBV4-1
cdr3_nt: TGCGCCAGCAGCCAAGGAACCAGTACTAACTATGGCTACACCTTC
cdr3_aa: CASSQGTSTNYGYTF

d_call: TRBD1
j_call: TRBJ2-7
clone_size: .
v_call: TRBV3-1/TRBV3-2
cdr3_nt: TGTGCCAGCAGCCGCCACCGGGACAGCAACTCCTACGAGCAGTACTTC
cdr3_aa: CASSRHRDSNSYEQYF

d_call: .
j_call: TRBJ2-7
clone_size: once
v_call: TRBV25-1
cdr3_nt: TGTGCCAGCAGTGAGGCCTGGGAGCAGTACTTC
cdr3_aa: CASSEAWEQYF

d_call: .
j_call: TRBJ1-1
clone_size: .
v_call: TRBV6-2/TRBV6-3
cdr3_nt: TGTGCCAGCAGCCAAAACGAGAGGCCTGACCCCCATTTT
cdr3_aa: CASSQNERPDPHF

d_call: TRBD2
j_call: TRBJ2-7
clone_size: .
v_call: TRBV14
cdr3_nt: TGTGCCAGCAGCCCCTGGACTAGCGGGAGTTACGAGCAGTACTTC
cdr3_aa: CASSPWTSGSYEQYF

d_call: TRBD2
j_call: TRBJ2-7
clone_size: .
v_call: TRBV18
cdr3_nt: TGTGCCAGCTCCCATAGCGGGGGAAGCTACGAGCAGTACTTC
cdr3_aa: CASSHSGGSYEQYF

d_call: .
j_call: TRBJ2-3
clone_size: .
v_call: TRBV5-1
cdr3_nt: TGCGCCAGCAGCTACAAACCTCCTAGCGCTAGCACAGATACGCAGTATTTT
cdr3_aa: CASSYKPPSASTDTQYF

d_call: .
j_call: TRBJ2-1
clone_size: .
v_call: TRBV21-1
cdr3_nt: TGTGCCAGCAGCGTTATTGGACTAGCTACCTACAATGAGCAGTTCTTC
cdr3_aa: CASSVIGLATYNEQFF